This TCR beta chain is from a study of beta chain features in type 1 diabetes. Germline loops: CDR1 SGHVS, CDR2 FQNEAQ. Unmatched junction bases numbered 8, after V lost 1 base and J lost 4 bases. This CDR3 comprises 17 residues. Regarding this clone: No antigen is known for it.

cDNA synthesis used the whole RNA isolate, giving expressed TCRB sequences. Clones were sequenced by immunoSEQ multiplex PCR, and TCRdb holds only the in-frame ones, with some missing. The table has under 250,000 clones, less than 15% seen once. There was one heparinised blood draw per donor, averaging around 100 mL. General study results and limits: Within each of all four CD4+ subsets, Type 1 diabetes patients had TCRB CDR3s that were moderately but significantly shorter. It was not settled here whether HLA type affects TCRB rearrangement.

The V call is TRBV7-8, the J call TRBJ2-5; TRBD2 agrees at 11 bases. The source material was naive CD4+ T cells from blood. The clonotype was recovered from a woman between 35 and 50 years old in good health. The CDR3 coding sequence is TGTGCCAGCAGCTTAGGATTAGCGGGGGGGCCCGTAGAGACCCAGTACTTC. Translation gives CASSLGLAGGPVETQYF. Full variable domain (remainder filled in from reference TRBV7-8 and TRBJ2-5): GAGVSQSPRYKVAKRGQDVALRCDPISGHVSLFWYQQALGQGPEFLTYFQNEAQLDKSGLPSDRFFAERPEGSVSTLKIQRTQQEDSAVYLCASSLGLAGGPVETQYFGPGTRLLVL.